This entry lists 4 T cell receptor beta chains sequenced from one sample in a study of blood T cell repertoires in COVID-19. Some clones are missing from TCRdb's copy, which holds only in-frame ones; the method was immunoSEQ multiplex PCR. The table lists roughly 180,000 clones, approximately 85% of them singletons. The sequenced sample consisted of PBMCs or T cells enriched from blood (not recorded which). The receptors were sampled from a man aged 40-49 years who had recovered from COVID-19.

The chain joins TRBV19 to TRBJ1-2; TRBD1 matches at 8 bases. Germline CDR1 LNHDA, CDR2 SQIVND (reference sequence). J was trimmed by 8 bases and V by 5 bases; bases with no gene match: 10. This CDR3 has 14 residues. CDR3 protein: CASSSRTGPWGYTF. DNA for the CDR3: TGTGCCAGTAGTTCCCGGACAGGGCCCTGGGGCTACACCTTC.

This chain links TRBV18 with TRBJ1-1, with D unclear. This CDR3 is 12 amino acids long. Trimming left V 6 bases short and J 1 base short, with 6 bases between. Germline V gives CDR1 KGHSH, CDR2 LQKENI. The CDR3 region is CASSGENTEAFF. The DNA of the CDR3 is TGTGCCAGCTCCGGAGAGAACACTGAAGCTTTCTTT.

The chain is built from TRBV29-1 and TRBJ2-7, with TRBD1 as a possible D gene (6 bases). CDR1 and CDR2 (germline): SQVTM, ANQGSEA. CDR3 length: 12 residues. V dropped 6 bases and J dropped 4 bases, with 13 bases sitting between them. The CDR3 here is CSVRDIKYEQYF. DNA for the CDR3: TGCAGCGTCCGGGACATAAAGTACGAGCAGTACTTC.

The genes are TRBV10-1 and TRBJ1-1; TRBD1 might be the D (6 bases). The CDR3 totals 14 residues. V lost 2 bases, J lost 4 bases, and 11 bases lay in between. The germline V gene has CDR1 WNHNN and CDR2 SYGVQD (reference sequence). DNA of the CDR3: TGCGCCAGCAGTGAGCAGGGGTCGGGCACTGAAGCTTTCTTT. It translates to CASSEQGSGTEAFF.